A single sample is the source of the 25 T cell receptor beta chains below, sequenced in a study of blood T cell repertoires in COVID-19 (dated by TCRdb to about 2020). Libraries were prepared through the immunoSEQ multiplex PCR assay. Sourced from immuneACCESS, this table was stored by TCRdb with only in-frame sequences that have V and J called. A share of the clones is absent; for the studies checked, an unresolved V gene accounts for under half, and the remainder has no known explanation. The sample yields about 310,000 clones; roughly 87% were counted once. In total, the top ten clones hold 1% of the sample. Sequencing was carried out using peripheral blood. Every receptor here comes from a man aged 50 or older with active or convalescent COVID-19.

This chain joins TRBV6-6 and TRBJ1-1; D is uncertain. Trimming removed 2 bases from V and 5 bases from J, with 9 bases in between. CDR1 MNHNY and CDR2 SVGAGI come from the germline V gene (reference sequence). This CDR3 comprises 13 residues. CDR3 sequence (DNA): TGTGCCAGCAGTTACGGGCAGGCTACTGAAGCTTTCTTT. Translated, it gives CASSYGQATEAFF.

The rearrangement links TRBV28 to TRBJ2-1; TRBD2 matches 12 bases. This CDR3 is 16 amino acids long. V was clipped by 2 bases and J by 5 bases; unmatched bases: 4. The V gene's germline CDR1 is MDHEN and CDR2 SYDVKM. The CDR3 here is CASSLPSGGADNEQFF. CDR3 nucleotide sequence: TGTGCCAGCAGTTTACCTAGCGGGGGGGCGGACAATGAGCAGTTCTTC.

This clone was seen only a few times. V gene TRBV10-3 combines with J gene TRBJ1-2, with 7 bases identical to TRBD1. The CDR3 loop spans 15 amino acids. The V gene's germline CDR1 is ENHRY and CDR2 SYGVKD. The V gene end was trimmed by 0 bases and the J gene end by 8 bases; junction bases not matched to a gene: 9. CDR3 in DNA: TGTGCCATCAGTGAGTCTATAGGAGGGGGCGGCGGCTACACCTTC. Its protein product is CAISESIGGGGGYTF.

V is TRBV6-5 and J is TRBJ2-7; a weak D match, TRBD2 (5 bases). Trimming took 6 bases from V and 2 from J, leaving 14 bases between them. In germline, CDR1 is MNHEY, CDR2 SVGAGI. The CDR3 extends over 14 amino acids. CDR3 sequence reads: CASSPQRIAYEQYF. Here the CDR3 DNA reads TGTGCCAGCAGCCCCCAGCGGATAGCCTACGAGCAGTACTTC.

The V call is TRBV6-5, the J call TRBJ1-4; 7 bases fit TRBD1. From germline, CDR1 is MNHEY and CDR2 SVGAGI. CDR3 length equals 15 residues. With V trimmed by 6 bases and J by 5 bases, 9 bases remained unmatched. CDR3 loop: CASSLTGKHNEKLFF. Written as DNA, the CDR3 is TGTGCCAGCAGCCTGACAGGGAAGCACAATGAAAAACTGTTTTTT.

V and J are TRBV27 and TRBJ2-7, with unresolved D. Deletions cut 6 bases from V and 4 bases from J, with 19 bases between. This CDR3 is 15 amino acids long. Per germline, CDR1 MNHEY and CDR2 SMNVEV (reference sequence). The chain's CDR3 is CASRRTTRKKYEQYF. The CDR3 nucleotides read TGTGCCAGCAGACGAACAACCCGTAAAAAGTACGAGCAGTACTTC.

The gene calls are TRBV6-5 and TRBJ2-1; the D is unclear. The CDR3 is 14 residues long. Germline CDR1 is MNHEY and CDR2 is SVGAGI. V lost 8 bases and J 3 bases, leaving 14 bases between the germline ends. The CDR3 here is CASGLAGLYNEQFF. For the CDR3, the DNA is TGTGCCAGCGGTTTGGCAGGCCTCTACAATGAGCAGTTCTTC.

The rearrangement uses TRBV9 and TRBJ2-5; D is undetermined. The V and J ends lost 4 bases and 4 bases respectively, with 14 bases between them. The germline V gene encodes CDR1 SGDLS and CDR2 YYNGEE. The CDR3 is 14 residues long. The CDR3 bases are TGTGCCAGCAGCCTACCCGGAGTGGGAGAGACCCAGTACTTC. It specifies CASSLPGVGETQYF.

This clone has a single count. CDR3 sequence (DNA): TGTGCCAGCAGTTACTCTTTCGACAAGACGTCCGAGCAGTACTTC. Amino acid sequence: CASSYSFDKTSEQYF. The V and J genes are TRBV6-5 and TRBJ2-7; D gene ambiguous. Germline loops: CDR1 MNHEY, CDR2 SVGAGI. Trimming removed 0 bases at V and 6 bases at J, with 15 bases between. CDR3 size: 15 residues.

The CDR3 loop is CASSHRGVYEQYF. CDR3 coding DNA: TGTGCCAGCAGTCACAGGGGAGTATACGAGCAGTACTTC. The chain joins TRBV21-1 to TRBJ2-7; TRBD1 is the table's D call and was not checked against the DNA. TRBV21-1 is a pseudogene segment. The CDR3 loop spans 13 amino acids.

CDR3 nucleotides: TGTGCCAGTAGCCCTATGGACAGAGGGCATGGCTACACCTTC. It encodes CASSPMDRGHGYTF. The chain has TRBV19 and TRBJ1-2; a weak D match, TRBD1 (6 bases). From germline, CDR1 is LNHDA and CDR2 SQIVND (reference sequence). The CDR3 length is 14 residues. The V end was cut by 6 bases, the J end by 6 bases, with 17 bases between.

This clone was observed once. The chain carries TRBV28 and TRBJ2-3; 8 bases align to TRBD2. CDR3 length: 13 amino acids. CDR1 and CDR2 (germline): MDHEN, SYDVKM. Germline trimming cut 8 bases from V and 4 bases from J; bases unmatched to any gene: 5. CDR3 amino acids: CASLEAGADTQYF. The CDR3 DNA reads as TGTGCCAGCCTTGAAGCGGGAGCAGATACGCAGTATTTT.

The rearrangement uses TRBV24-1 and TRBJ2-1; 9 bases are shared with TRBD1. The CDR3 totals 14 residues. Per germline, CDR1 KGHDR and CDR2 SFDVKD. Unmatched junction bases numbered 5, after V lost 6 bases and J lost 6 bases. The CDR3 reads CATSSTGGSNEQFF. The CDR3 DNA sequence: TGTGCCACCAGTTCGACAGGGGGATCCAATGAGCAGTTCTTC.

This CDR3 reads CASSLQGVGNTEAFF. Here the CDR3 DNA reads TGTGCCAGCAGCTTACAGGGGGTTGGGAACACTGAAGCTTTCTTT. The chain recombines TRBV7-3 with TRBJ1-1; the match to TRBD1 covers 7 bases. Germline CDR1 is SGHTA and CDR2 is FQGTGA. This CDR3 spans 15 amino acids. Losses at the gene ends were 2 bases for V and 1 base for J; bases not matched to a gene: 4.

The chain combines TRBV3-1 (or the pseudogene TRBV3-2) with TRBJ1-1; 7 bases line up with TRBD1. J lost 4 bases, V lost 0 bases, and 11 bases had no gene match. This CDR3 has 17 residues. Per the germline V gene, CDR1 is LGHDT and CDR2 is YNNKEL (reference sequence). Here the CDR3 reads CASSQDCRKGGCTEAFF. DNA for the CDR3: TGTGCCAGCAGCCAAGATTGTAGGAAAGGGGGCTGCACTGAAGCTTTCTTT.

The gene calls are TRBV7-9 and TRBJ2-5; tentatively, D is TRBD1 (5 bases). This CDR3 comprises 15 residues. Germline-derived CDR1 and CDR2 are SEHNR and FQNEAQ (reference sequence). Trimming left V 2 bases short and J 5 bases short, with 15 bases between. Here the CDR3 reads CASSLRSTGKETQYF. The CDR3, as DNA: TGTGCCAGCAGCTTACGTTCCACAGGAAAGGAGACCCAGTACTTC.

The chain couples TRBV27 to TRBJ1-1; the match to TRBD1 covers 10 bases. Trimming cost V 8 bases and J 5 bases; bases outside gene matches: 5. CDR3 length equals 13 residues. CDR1 is MNHEY, CDR2 SMNVEV, per germline (reference sequence). CDR3 protein: CASRGTGETEAFF. The CDR3 bases are TGTGCCAGCCGTGGGACAGGGGAAACTGAAGCTTTCTTT.

The rearrangement uses TRBV6-5 and TRBJ2-3; 10 bases agree with TRBD2. Per the germline V gene, CDR1 is MNHEY and CDR2 is SVGAGI. The CDR3 length is 12 residues. V gave up 6 bases and J gave up 13 bases; unmatched junction bases: 7. CDR3 sequence reads: CASRDVSGRKYF. The CDR3 region has the DNA TGTGCCAGCAGGGATGTTAGCGGGAGGAAGTATTTT.

The gene calls are TRBV7-2 and TRBJ1-6, with TRBD1 matching 10 bases. V lost 3 bases to trimming and J lost 7 bases; unmatched junction nucleotides: 3. The CDR3 loop spans 15 amino acids. The germline V gene encodes CDR1 SGHTA and CDR2 FQGNSA. CDR3 sequence (DNA): TGTGCCAGCAGCTTTGGGGGACAGGGGAATTCACCCCTCCACTTT. Its protein is CASSFGGQGNSPLHF.

This chain connects TRBV6-5 to TRBJ1-5; 9 nucleotides match TRBD1. With 2 bases clipped from V and 2 bases from J, the junction kept 4 bases outside the gene matches. Germline V gene lookup returns CDR1 MNHEY and CDR2 SVGAGI. This CDR3 is built from 16 residues. The CDR3 DNA reads as TGTGCCAGCAGTTACACAGGGGGCCTTGGCAATCAGCCCCAGCATTTT. Protein sequence: CASSYTGGLGNQPQHF.

CDR3: CASSQGEGTGELFF. The DNA of the CDR3 is TGTGCCAGCAGCCAAGGGGAGGGAACCGGGGAGCTGTTTTTT. This rearrangement joins TRBV4-2 to TRBJ2-2; 7 bases map to TRBD2. J gave up 5 bases and V 1 base, and 1 base lay outside the gene matches. The CDR3 consists of 14 residues. Germline assignment: CDR1 LGHNA and CDR2 YNFKEQ.

The genes are TRBV14 and TRBJ2-1, with 7 nucleotides matching TRBD2. Germline V CDR1 and CDR2: SGHDN, FVKESK. Losses at the gene ends were 4 bases for V and 7 bases for J; bases not matched to a gene: 7. This CDR3 is built from 14 residues. The CDR3 sequence: CASSLSGGRNEQFF. The CDR3 DNA sequence: TGTGCCAGCAGCCTTTCGGGAGGCCGGAATGAGCAGTTCTTC.

The V and J genes are TRBV19 and TRBJ1-1; 9 nucleotides agree with TRBD1. This CDR3 is 16 amino acids long. The V gene end was trimmed by 0 bases and the J gene end by 5 bases; junction bases not matched to a gene: 7. The germline V gene has CDR1 LNHDA and CDR2 SQIVND (reference sequence). The CDR3 here is CASSIDRTGEVTEAFF. As DNA, the CDR3 is TGTGCCAGTAGTATAGATCGGACAGGGGAGGTAACTGAAGCTTTCTTT.

The chain links TRBV4-2 to TRBJ1-2, with 9 bases that match TRBD1. The CDR3 spans 15 residues. V shed 0 bases and J 2 bases; nucleotides not matched to a gene: 1. The germline gives CDR1 LGHNA, CDR2 YNFKEQ. The CDR3 reads CASSQDTGGNYGYTF. The CDR3 DNA is TGTGCCAGCAGCCAAGATACAGGGGGCAACTATGGCTACACCTTC.

This chain joins TRBV2 and TRBJ2-7; 9 bases match TRBD1. The V gene's germline CDR1 is SNHLY and CDR2 FYNNEI. The CDR3 loop spans 13 amino acids. V lost 6 bases and J lost 3; bases outside the gene matches: 3. CDR3 DNA sequence: TGTGCCAGCAGCGGGGGACAGGGCTACGAGCAGTACTTC. Amino acid sequence: CASSGGQGYEQYF. Filled out from reference TRBV2 and TRBJ2-7, the complete variable domain reads EPEVTQTPSHQVTQMGQEVILRCVPISNHLYFYWYRQILGQKVEFLVSFYNNEISEKSEIFDDQFSVERPDGSNFTLKIRSTKLEDSAMYFCASSGGQGYEQYFGPGTRLTVT.